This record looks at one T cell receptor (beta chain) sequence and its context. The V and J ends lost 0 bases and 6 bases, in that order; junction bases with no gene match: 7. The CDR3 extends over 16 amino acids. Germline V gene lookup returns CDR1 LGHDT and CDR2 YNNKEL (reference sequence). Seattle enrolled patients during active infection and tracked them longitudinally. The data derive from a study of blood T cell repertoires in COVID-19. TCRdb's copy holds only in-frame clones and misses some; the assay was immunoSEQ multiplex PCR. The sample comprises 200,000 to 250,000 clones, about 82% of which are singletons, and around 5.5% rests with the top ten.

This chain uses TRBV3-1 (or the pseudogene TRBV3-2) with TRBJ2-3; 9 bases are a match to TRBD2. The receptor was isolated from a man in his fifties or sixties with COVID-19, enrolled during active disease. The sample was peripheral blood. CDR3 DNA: TGTGCCAGCAGCCAAGATCGCGGGGGGGCCGTTGATACGCAGTATTTT. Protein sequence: CASSQDRGGAVDTQYF.